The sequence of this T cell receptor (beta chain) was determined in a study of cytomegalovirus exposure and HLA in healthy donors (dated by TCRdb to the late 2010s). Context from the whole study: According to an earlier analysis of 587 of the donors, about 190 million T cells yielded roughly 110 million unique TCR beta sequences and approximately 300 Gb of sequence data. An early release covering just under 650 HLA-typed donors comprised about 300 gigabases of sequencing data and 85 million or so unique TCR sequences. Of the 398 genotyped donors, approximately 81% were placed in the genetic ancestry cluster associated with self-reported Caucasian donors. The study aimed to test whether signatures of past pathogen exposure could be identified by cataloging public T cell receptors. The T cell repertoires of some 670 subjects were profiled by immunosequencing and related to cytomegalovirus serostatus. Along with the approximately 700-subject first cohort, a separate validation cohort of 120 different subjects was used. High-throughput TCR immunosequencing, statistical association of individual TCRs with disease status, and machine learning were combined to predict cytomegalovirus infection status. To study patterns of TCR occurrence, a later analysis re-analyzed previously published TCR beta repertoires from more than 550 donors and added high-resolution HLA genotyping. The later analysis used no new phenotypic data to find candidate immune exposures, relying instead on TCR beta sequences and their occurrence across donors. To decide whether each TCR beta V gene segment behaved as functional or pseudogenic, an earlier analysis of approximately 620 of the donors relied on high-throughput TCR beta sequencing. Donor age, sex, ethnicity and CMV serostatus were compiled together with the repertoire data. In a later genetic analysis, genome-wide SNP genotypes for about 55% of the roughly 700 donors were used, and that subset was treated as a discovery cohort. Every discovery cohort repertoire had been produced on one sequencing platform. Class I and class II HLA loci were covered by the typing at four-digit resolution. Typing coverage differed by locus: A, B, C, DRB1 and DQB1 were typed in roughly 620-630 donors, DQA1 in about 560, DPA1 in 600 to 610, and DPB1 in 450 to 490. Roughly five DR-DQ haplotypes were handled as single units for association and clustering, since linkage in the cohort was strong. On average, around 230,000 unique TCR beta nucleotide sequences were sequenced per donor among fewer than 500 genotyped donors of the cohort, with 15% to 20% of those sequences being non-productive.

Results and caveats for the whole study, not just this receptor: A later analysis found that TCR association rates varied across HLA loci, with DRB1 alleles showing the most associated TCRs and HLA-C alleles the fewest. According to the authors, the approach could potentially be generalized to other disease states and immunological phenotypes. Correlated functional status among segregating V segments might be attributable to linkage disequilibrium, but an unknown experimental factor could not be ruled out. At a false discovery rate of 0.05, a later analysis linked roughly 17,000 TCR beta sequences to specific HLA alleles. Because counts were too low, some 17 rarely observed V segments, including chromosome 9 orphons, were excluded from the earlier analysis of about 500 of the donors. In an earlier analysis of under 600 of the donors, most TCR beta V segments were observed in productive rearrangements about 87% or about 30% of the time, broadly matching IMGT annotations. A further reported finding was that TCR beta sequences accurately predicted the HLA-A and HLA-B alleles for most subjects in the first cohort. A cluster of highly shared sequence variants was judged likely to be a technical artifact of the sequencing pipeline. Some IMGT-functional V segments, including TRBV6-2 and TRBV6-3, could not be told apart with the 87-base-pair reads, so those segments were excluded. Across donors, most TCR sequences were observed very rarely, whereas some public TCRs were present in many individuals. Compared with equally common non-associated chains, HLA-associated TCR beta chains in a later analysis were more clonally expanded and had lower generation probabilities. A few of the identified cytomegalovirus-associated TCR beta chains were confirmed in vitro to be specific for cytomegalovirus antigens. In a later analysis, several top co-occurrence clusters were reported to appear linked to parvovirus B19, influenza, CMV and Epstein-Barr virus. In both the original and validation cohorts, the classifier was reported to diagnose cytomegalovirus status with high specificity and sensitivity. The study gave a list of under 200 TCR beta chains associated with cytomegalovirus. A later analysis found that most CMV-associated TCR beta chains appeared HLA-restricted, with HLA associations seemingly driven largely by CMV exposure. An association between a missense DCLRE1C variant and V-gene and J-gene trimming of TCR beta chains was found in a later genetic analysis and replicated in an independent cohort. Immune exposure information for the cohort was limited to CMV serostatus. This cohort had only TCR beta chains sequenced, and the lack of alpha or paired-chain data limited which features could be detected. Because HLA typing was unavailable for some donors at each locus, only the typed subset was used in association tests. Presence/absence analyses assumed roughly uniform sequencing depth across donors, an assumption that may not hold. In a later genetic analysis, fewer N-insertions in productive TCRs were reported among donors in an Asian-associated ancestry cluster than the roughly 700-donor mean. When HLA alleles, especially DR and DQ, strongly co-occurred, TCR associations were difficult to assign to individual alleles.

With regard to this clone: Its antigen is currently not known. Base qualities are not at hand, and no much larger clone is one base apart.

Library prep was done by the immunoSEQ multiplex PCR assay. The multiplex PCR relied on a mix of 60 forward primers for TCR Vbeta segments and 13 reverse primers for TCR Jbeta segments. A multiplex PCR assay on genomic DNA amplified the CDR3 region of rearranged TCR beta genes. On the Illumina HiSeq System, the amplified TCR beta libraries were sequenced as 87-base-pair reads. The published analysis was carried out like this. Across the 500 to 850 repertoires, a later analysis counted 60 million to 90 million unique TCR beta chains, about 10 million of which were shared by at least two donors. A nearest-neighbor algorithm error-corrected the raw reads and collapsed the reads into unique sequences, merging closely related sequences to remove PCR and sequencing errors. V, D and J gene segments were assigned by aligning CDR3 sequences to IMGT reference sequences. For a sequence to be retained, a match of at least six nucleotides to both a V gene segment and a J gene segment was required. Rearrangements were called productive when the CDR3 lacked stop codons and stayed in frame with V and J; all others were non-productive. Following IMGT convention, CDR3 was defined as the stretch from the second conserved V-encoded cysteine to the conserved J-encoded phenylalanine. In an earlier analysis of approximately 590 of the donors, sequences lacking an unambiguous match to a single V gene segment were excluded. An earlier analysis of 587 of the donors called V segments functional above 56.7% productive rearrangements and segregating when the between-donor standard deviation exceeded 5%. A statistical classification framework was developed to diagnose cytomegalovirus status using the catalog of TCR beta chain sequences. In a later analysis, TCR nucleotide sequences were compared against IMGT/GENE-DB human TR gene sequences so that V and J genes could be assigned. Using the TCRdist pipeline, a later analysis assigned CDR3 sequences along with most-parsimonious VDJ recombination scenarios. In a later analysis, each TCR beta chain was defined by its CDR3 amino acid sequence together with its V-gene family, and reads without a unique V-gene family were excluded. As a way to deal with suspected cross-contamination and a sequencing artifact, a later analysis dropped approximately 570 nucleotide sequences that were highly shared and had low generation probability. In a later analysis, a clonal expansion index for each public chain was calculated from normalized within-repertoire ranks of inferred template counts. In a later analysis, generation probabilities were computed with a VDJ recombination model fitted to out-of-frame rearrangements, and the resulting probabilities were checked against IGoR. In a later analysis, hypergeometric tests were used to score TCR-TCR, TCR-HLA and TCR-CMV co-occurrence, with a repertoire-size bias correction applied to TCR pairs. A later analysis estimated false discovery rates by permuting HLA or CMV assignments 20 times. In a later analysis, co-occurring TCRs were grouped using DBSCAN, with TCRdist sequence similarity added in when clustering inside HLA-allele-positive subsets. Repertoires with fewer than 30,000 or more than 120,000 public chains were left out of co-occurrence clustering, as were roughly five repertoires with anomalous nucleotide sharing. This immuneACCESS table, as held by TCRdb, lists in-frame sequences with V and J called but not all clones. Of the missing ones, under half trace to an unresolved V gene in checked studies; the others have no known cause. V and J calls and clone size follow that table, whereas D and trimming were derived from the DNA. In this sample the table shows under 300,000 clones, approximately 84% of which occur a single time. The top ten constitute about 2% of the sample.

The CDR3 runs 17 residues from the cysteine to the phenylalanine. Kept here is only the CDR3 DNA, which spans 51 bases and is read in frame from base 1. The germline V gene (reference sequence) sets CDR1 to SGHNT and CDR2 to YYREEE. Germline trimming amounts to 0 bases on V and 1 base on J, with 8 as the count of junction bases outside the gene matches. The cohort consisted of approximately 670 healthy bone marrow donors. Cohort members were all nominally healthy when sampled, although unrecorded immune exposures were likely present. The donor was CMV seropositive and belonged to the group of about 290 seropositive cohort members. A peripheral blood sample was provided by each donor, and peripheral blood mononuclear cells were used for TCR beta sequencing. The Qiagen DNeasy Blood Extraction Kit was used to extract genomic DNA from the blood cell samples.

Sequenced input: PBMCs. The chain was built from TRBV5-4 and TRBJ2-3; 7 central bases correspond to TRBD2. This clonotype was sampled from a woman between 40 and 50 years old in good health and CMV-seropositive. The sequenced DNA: TGTGCCAGCAGCTTGGACGTCTGGCGGGAGCGCACAGATACGCAGTATTTT. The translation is CASSLDVWRERTDTQYF. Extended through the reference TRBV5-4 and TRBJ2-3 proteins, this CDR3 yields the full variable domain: ETGVTQSPTHLIKTRGQQVTLRCSSQSGHNTVSWYQQALGQGPQFIFQYYREEENGRGNFPPRFSGLQFPNYSSELNVNALELDDSALYLCASSLDVWRERTDTQYFGPGTRLTVL.